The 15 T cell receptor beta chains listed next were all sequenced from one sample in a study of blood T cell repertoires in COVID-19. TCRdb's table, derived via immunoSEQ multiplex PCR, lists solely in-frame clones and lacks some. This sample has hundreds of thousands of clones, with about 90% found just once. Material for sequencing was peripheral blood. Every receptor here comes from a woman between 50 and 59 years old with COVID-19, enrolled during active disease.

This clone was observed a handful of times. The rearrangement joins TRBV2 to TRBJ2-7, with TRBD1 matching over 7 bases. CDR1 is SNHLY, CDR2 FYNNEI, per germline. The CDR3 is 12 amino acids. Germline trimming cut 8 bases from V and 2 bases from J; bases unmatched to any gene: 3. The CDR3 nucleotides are TGTGCCAGCGGGGGACAGCCCTACGAGCAGTACTTC. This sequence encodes CASGGQPYEQYF.

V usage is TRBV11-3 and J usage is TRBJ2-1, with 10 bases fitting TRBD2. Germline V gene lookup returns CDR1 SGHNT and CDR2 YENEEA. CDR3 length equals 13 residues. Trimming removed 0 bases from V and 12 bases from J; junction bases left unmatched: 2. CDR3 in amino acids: CASSLEAGGLQFF. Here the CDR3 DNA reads TGTGCCAGCAGCTTAGAAGCGGGAGGGCTGCAGTTCTTC.

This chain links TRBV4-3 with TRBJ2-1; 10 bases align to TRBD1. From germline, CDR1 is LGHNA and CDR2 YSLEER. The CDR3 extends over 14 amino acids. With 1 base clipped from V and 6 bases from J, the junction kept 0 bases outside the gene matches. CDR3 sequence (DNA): TGCGCCAGCAGCCAAGGGACAGGGGGCAATGAGCAGTTCTTC. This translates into CASSQGTGGNEQFF.

The CDR3 protein is CASGRSGLGYEQYF. The CDR3 nucleotides read TGTGCCAGCGGGCGGAGCGGTCTTGGGTACGAGCAGTACTTC. The chain joins TRBV6-5 to TRBJ2-7; maybe TRBD2 (5 bases). CDR1 is MNHEY and CDR2 is SVGAGI in the germline V gene. The length of the CDR3 is 14 residues. V lost 8 bases and J 4 bases, leaving 18 bases between the germline ends.

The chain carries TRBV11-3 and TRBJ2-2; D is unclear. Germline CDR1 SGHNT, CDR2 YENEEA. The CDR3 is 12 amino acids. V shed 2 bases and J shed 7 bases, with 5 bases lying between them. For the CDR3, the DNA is TGTGCCAGCAGCTTAACTGTCGGGGAGCTGTTTTTT. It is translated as CASSLTVGELFF.

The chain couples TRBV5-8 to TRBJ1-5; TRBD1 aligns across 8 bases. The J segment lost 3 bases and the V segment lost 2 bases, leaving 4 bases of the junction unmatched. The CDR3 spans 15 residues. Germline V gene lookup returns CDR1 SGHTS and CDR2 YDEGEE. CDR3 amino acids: CASSFGDRPNQPQHF. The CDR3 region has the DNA TGTGCCAGCAGCTTTGGGGACAGGCCCAATCAGCCCCAGCATTTT.

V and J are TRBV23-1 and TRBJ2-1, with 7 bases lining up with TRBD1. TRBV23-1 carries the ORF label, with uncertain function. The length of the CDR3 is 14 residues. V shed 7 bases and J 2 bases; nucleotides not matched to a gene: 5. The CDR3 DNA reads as TGCGCCAGCACGGACAGGATTACCTACAATGAGCAGTTCTTC. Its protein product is CASTDRITYNEQFF.

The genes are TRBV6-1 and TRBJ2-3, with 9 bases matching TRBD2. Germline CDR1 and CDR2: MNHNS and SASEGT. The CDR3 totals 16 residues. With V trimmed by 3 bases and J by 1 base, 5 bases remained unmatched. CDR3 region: CASSDMGLAGTDTQYF. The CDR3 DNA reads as TGTGCCAGCAGTGATATGGGACTAGCAGGCACAGATACGCAGTATTTT.

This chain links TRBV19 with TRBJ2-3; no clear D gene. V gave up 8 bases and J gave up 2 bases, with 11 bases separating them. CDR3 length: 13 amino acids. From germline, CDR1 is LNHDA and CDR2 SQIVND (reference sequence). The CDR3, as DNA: TGTGCCAGTTCCACAACCTCCACAGATACGCAGTATTTT. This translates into CASSTTSTDTQYF.

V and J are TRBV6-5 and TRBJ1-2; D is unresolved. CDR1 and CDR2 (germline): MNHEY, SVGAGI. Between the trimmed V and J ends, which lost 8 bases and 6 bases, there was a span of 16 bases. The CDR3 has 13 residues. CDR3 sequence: CASRSRTLDGYTF. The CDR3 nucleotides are TGTGCCAGCCGTTCCAGGACTCTCGATGGCTACACCTTC.

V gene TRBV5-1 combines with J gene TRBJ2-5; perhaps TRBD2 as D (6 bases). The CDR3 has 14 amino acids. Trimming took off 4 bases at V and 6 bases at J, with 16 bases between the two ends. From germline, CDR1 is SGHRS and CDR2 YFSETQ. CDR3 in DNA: TGCGCCAGCAGCCAACCTACTAGCTTACAGACCCAGTACTTC. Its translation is CASSQPTSLQTQYF. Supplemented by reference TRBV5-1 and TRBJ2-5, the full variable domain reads KAGVTQTPRYLIKTRGQQVTLSCSPISGHRSVSWYQQTPGQGLQFLFEYFSETQRNKGNFPGRFSGRQFSNSRSEMNVSTLELGDSALYLCASSQPTSLQTQYFGPGTRLLVL.

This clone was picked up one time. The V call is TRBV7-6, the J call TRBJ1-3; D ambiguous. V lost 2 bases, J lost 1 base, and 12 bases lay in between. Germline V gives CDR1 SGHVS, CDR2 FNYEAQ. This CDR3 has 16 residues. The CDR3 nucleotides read TGTGCCAGCAGCTTATACCAGGCCCAGTCTGGAAACACCATATATTTT. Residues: CASSLYQAQSGNTIYF.

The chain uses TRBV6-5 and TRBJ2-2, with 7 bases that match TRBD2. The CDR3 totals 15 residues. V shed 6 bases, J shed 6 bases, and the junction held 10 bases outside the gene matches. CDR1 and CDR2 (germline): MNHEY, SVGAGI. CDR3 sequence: CASRVDLAESGELFF. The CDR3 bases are TGTGCCAGCAGGGTAGACCTAGCGGAGTCCGGGGAGCTGTTTTTT.

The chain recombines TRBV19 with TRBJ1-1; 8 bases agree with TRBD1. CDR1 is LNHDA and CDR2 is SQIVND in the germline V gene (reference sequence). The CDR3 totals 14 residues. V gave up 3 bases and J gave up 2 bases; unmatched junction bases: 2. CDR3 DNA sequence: TGTGCCAGTAGTATGGACAGGGCAAACACTGAAGCTTTCTTT. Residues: CASSMDRANTEAFF. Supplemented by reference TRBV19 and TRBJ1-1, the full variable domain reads DGGITQSPKYLFRKEGQNVTLSCEQNLNHDAMYWYRQDPGQGLRLIYYSQIVNDFQKGDIAEGYSVSREKKESFPLTVTSAQKNPTAFYLCASSMDRANTEAFFGQGTRLTVV.

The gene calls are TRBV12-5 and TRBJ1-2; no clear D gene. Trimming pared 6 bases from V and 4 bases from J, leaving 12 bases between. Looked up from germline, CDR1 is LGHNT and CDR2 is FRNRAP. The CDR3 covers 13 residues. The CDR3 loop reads CASGRSGVYGYTF. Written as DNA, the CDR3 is TGTGCTAGTGGGAGGTCGGGAGTCTATGGCTACACCTTC.